A single sample is the source of the 27 T cell receptor beta chains below, sequenced in a study of cytomegalovirus exposure and HLA in healthy donors. The PCR made use of 60 Vbeta and 13 Jbeta primers. Some clones are missing from TCRdb's copy, which holds only in-frame ones; the method was immunoSEQ multiplex PCR. The data hold around 94,000 clones, with about four fifths observed a single time. Sequenced input: PBMCs. These receptors came from a middle-aged woman in good health and CMV-seronegative.

The chain joins TRBV29-1 to TRBJ1-1; no reliable D call. Germline CDR1 SQVTM, CDR2 ANQGSEA. This CDR3 has 11 amino acids. V shed 7 bases and J shed 7 bases, with 13 bases lying between them. This CDR3 is CSGRKIGEAFF. The CDR3 DNA reads TGCAGCGGAAGAAAAATCGGTGAAGCTTTCTTT. Complete variable domain (other parts from reference TRBV29-1 and TRBJ1-1): SAVISQKPSRDICQRGTSLTIQCQVDSQVTMMFWYRQQPGQSLTLIATANQGSEATYESGFVIDKFPISRPNLTFSTLTVSNMSPEDSSIYLCSGRKIGEAFFGQGTRLTVV.

The CDR3 nucleotides are TGTGCCAGCAGTTCTAGGGGCCCGAACACTGAAGCTTTCTTT. The encoded protein is CASSSRGPNTEAFF. V usage is TRBV27 and J usage is TRBJ1-1; possible D gene TRBD1, 5 bases. Between the trimmed V and J ends, which lost 4 bases and 1 base, there was a span of 10 bases. The CDR3 covers 14 residues. The germline gives CDR1 MNHEY, CDR2 SMNVEV (reference sequence).

V is TRBV12-5 and J is TRBJ2-1; a weak D match, TRBD2 (5 bases). Germline CDR1 LGHNT, CDR2 FRNRAP. This CDR3 spans 9 amino acids. V dropped 6 bases and J dropped 13 bases, with 7 bases sitting between them. The CDR3 loop is CASGEDQFF. DNA of the CDR3: TGTGCTAGTGGGGAGGATCAGTTCTTC.

The rearrangement uses TRBV7-2 and TRBJ1-1; a possible D gene is TRBD1 (5 bases). Looked up from germline, CDR1 is SGHTA and CDR2 is FQGNSA. Trimming stripped 5 bases from V and 5 bases from J, with 21 bases between. The CDR3 spans 16 residues. CDR3 protein: CASSPRVHFQGTEAFF. The DNA of the CDR3 is TGTGCCAGCAGCCCTCGCGTGCACTTCCAGGGTACTGAAGCTTTCTTT.

This CDR3 reads CASSQERDRYGYTF. Here the CDR3 DNA reads TGTGCCAGCAGCCAAGAGCGGGACCGCTATGGCTACACCTTC. The J gene is TRBJ1-2, the V gene TRBV4-2, with a weak D call TRBD1 (5 bases). CDR3 length equals 14 residues. Germline CDR1 is LGHNA and CDR2 is YNFKEQ. Trimming shortened V by 0 bases and J by 4 bases, and 9 bases separated the two germline ends.

This clone was seen more than once but under ten times. The CDR3 is CASSRTSGGPTQYF. The CDR3 DNA reads as TGCGCCAGCAGCCGGACTAGCGGGGGACCTACGCAGTATTTT. The rearrangement uses TRBV5-1 and TRBJ2-3; 13 bases fit TRBD2. This CDR3 has 14 amino acids. V lost 4 bases, J lost 8 bases, and 4 bases stayed unmatched. CDR1 and CDR2 (germline): SGHRS, YFSETQ.

The V call is TRBV19, the J call TRBJ2-7; D may be TRBD1 (5 bases). Per germline, CDR1 LNHDA and CDR2 SQIVND (reference sequence). CDR3 length equals 14 residues. The V gene lost 3 bases and the J gene lost 1 base, with 10 bases spanning the gap. DNA of the CDR3: TGTGCCAGTAGTATTGGACATATGTCCTACGAGCAGTACTTC. Residues: CASSIGHMSYEQYF.

The chain recombines TRBV2 with TRBJ2-7; 11 bases agree with TRBD1. Germline CDR1 SNHLY, CDR2 FYNNEI. The junction had 7 bases not matched to a gene; V was cut back by 8 bases and J by 1 base. The CDR3 consists of 15 residues. This chain's CDR3 is CASSFGDRGSYEQYF. In DNA, the CDR3 is TGTGCCAGCTCCTTCGGGGACAGGGGGTCCTACGAGCAGTACTTC. Based on the CDR3 plus reference TRBV2 and TRBJ2-7, the full variable domain is EPEVTQTPSHQVTQMGQEVILRCVPISNHLYFYWYRQILGQKVEFLVSFYNNEISEKSEIFDDQFSVERPDGSNFTLKIRSTKLEDSAMYFCASSFGDRGSYEQYFGPGTRLTVT.

The chain uses TRBV6-5 and TRBJ2-7; perhaps TRBD2 as D (6 bases). Trimming cost V 0 bases and J 2 bases, with 11 bases left between them. CDR1 is MNHEY, CDR2 SVGAGI, per germline. CDR3 size: 15 residues. In DNA, the CDR3 is TGTGCCAGCAGTTACTCGGGCGGGGTGACCTACGAGCAGTACTTC. Its protein product is CASSYSGGVTYEQYF.

Notes on this clone: Since no conserved phenylalanine or tryptophan closes the CDR3, a read error is the likely cause. The genes are TRBV19 and TRBJ1-4, with 9 bases fitting TRBD1. CDR1 is LNHDA, CDR2 SQIVND, per germline (reference sequence). This CDR3 is built from 14 residues. V lost 5 bases to trimming and J lost 10 bases; unmatched junction nucleotides: 8. The CDR3 region is CASSAGQGIGKLFV. CDR3 coding DNA: TGTGCCAGTAGTGCGGGACAGGGAATCGGAAAACTGTTTGTT.

V and J are TRBV4-2 and TRBJ1-4; TRBD1 agrees at 9 bases. Germline V lookup: CDR1 LGHNA, CDR2 YNFKEQ. With 3 bases clipped from V and 9 bases from J, the junction kept 11 bases outside the gene matches. This CDR3 has 16 residues. The CDR3 nucleotides are TGTGCCAGCAGCCAGAATACCGGGACAGGGCTGCAAAAACTGTTTTTT. This gives the protein CASSQNTGTGLQKLFF.

The gene calls are TRBV30 and TRBJ1-2; 9 bases are a match to TRBD1. Germline values: CDR1 GTSNPN, CDR2 SVGIG (reference sequence). After removal of 4 bases from V and 8 bases from J, the junction contained 8 bases not matched to a gene. This CDR3 comprises 13 residues. CDR3 protein: CAWTGQGRGGYTF. CDR3 sequence (DNA): TGTGCCTGGACAGGACAGGGGAGAGGGGGCTACACCTTC.

V is TRBV10-3 and J is TRBJ1-1; D is unclear. Trimming stripped 6 bases from V and 2 bases from J, with 7 bases between. This CDR3 contains 12 residues. Germline CDR1 is ENHRY and CDR2 is SYGVKD. CDR3 nucleotides: TGTGCCATCAGGGGAGGCAACACTGAAGCTTTCTTT. It is translated as CAIRGGNTEAFF.

This chain connects TRBV12-5 to TRBJ2-5; D might be TRBD2 (6 bases). Trimming removed 5 bases at V and 5 bases at J, with 12 bases between. CDR1 and CDR2 from the germline V gene are LGHNT and FRNRAP. The CDR3 runs 13 residues. The CDR3 nucleotides are TGTGCTAGTGGTCCCGGGAGTAGGGAGACCCAGTACTTC. Its translation is CASGPGSRETQYF.

The chain has TRBV7-9 and TRBJ1-6; D possibly corresponds to TRBD1 (6 bases). The CDR3 runs to 16 residues. Trimming cost V 5 bases and J 2 bases, with 13 bases left between them. Germline V lookup: CDR1 SEHNR, CDR2 FQNEAQ (reference sequence). The CDR3 nucleotides read TGTGCCAGCAGCAACGACAGGCCCACCTATAATTCACCCCTCCACTTT. Amino acids: CASSNDRPTYNSPLHF.

A few counts support this clone. The chain recombines TRBV4-2 with TRBJ2-2; 13 positions match TRBD2. The V and J ends lost 3 bases and 6 bases, in that order; junction bases with no gene match: 10. Germline CDR1 is LGHNA and CDR2 is YNFKEQ. This CDR3 comprises 18 residues. The CDR3 DNA is TGTGCCAGCAGCCAGTCGGGACTAGCGGGGTCCGGGGCCGGGGAGCTGTTTTTT. It codes for CASSQSGLAGSGAGELFF.

This clone was detected only a few times. CDR3 region: CASSQAGPGLDDNEQFF. DNA of the CDR3: TGCGCCAGCAGCCAAGCCGGACCGGGACTAGATGACAATGAGCAGTTCTTC. V usage is TRBV4-3 and J usage is TRBJ2-1; 8 nucleotides align to TRBD2. The CDR3 runs to 17 residues. The germline gives CDR1 LGHNA, CDR2 YSLEER. Unmatched junction bases numbered 10, after V lost 1 base and J lost 5 bases.

The chain recombines TRBV7-9 with TRBJ1-3, with a possible D match to TRBD1 (6 bases). CDR1 is SEHNR and CDR2 is FQNEAQ in the germline V gene (reference sequence). V was trimmed by 5 bases and J by 4 bases, leaving 15 bases between them. CDR3 length: 15 amino acids. CDR3 region: CASSPVQGSGNTIYF. In nucleotides, the CDR3 is TGTGCCAGCAGCCCAGTCCAGGGGTCGGGAAACACCATATATTTT. Full variable domain (missing parts from reference TRBV7-9 and TRBJ1-3): DTGVSQNPRHKITKRGQNVTFRCDPISEHNRLYWYRQTLGQGPEFLTYFQNEAQLEKSRLLSDRFSAERPKGSFSTLEIQRTEQGDSAMYLCASSPVQGSGNTIYFGEGSWLTVV.

There are a few counts of this clone. The chain combines TRBV5-1 with TRBJ2-5, with TRBD2 as a possible D gene (5 bases). The CDR3 spans 13 residues. V lost 0 bases and J lost 7, with 10 bases in between. Germline loops: CDR1 SGHRS, CDR2 YFSETQ. The CDR3 spells CASSLATAGTQYF. In DNA form, the CDR3 reads TGCGCCAGCAGCTTGGCCACGGCGGGGACCCAGTACTTC.

The gene calls are TRBV19 and TRBJ1-5; 7 nucleotides align to TRBD1. The CDR3 runs 13 residues. The germline CDR1 and CDR2 sequences are LNHDA and SQIVND (reference sequence). Here the CDR3 DNA reads TGTGGAAGTGCCAGGGGGGACAATCAGCCCCAGCATTTT. This encodes CGSARGDNQPQHF. The full variable domain, rest sourced from reference TRBV19 and TRBJ1-5, is DGGITQSPKYLFRKEGQNVTLSCEQNLNHDAMYWYRQDPGQGLRLIYYSQIVNDFQKGDIAEGYSVSREKKESFPLTVTSAQKNPTAFYLCGSARGDNQPQHFGDGTRLSIL.

Here the CDR3 DNA reads TGTGCCAGCAGCGTGCCCCTAGCGGGGGGGAACACAGATACGCAGTATTTT. Amino acid sequence: CASSVPLAGGNTDTQYF. The gene calls are TRBV9 and TRBJ2-3; 12 bases agree with TRBD2. The CDR3 runs 17 residues. With 2 bases clipped from V and 2 bases from J, the junction kept 6 bases outside the gene matches. Germline V gene sequence: CDR1 SGDLS, CDR2 YYNGEE.

The chain uses TRBV7-8 and TRBJ2-2, with a tentative D call TRBD2 (6 bases). Trimming took 2 bases from V and 0 from J, leaving 7 bases between them. The length of the CDR3 is 15 residues. In germline, CDR1 is SGHVS, CDR2 FQNEAQ. The CDR3 DNA is TGTGCCAGCAGCTTAAGACTAGCGAACACCGGGGAGCTGTTTTTT. This codes for CASSLRLANTGELFF.

The chain links TRBV19 to TRBJ1-2, with a tentative D call TRBD1 (6 bases). Germline V gene data show CDR1 as LNHDA and CDR2 as SQIVND (reference sequence). The CDR3 covers 13 residues. V was cut by 5 bases and J by 3 bases, with 10 bases left in between. CDR3 nucleotides: TGTGCCAGTAGTCCCGGACAGTACTATGGCTACACCTTC. Translating gives CASSPGQYYGYTF.

This clone appeared a single time. The genes are TRBV4-3 and TRBJ1-1; 7 nucleotides align to TRBD1. The CDR3 is made up of 14 amino acids. V shed 4 bases, J shed 5 bases, and the junction held 7 bases outside the gene matches. Germline-derived CDR1 and CDR2 are LGHNA and YSLEER. DNA for the CDR3: TGCGCCAGCAGCCTCGACAGGGTAGGGACTGAAGCTTTCTTT. It translates to CASSLDRVGTEAFF.

This clone was seen a single time. The chain combines TRBV4-2 with TRBJ1-4, with a possible D match to TRBD1 (5 bases). Germline lookup yields CDR1 LGHNA and CDR2 YNFKEQ. The germline V and J ends were trimmed by 1 base and 6 bases, with 12 bases remaining between them. The CDR3 is 15 residues long. This CDR3 reads CASSQVDNLDEKLFF. For the CDR3, the DNA is TGTGCCAGCAGCCAAGTGGACAACCTTGATGAAAAACTGTTTTTT.

The chain recombines TRBV7-9 with TRBJ1-2, with D possibly TRBD1 on 5 matching bases. CDR1 and CDR2 (germline): SEHNR, FQNEAQ (reference sequence). V was cut by 4 bases and J by 4 bases, with 13 bases left in between. The CDR3 has 14 residues. The CDR3 spells CASSSPGLGYGYTF. CDR3 DNA: TGTGCCAGCAGCTCCCCAGGGTTGGGCTATGGCTACACCTTC.

The chain employs TRBV7-3 and TRBJ2-7; D possibly corresponds to TRBD1 (6 bases). CDR3 length: 18 residues. V lost 3 bases and J lost 3, with 24 bases in between. The V gene's germline CDR1 is SGHTA and CDR2 FQGTGA. The CDR3 is CASSFSFKGVSDLYEQYF. The DNA of the CDR3 is TGTGCCAGCAGCTTTTCGTTCAAGGGGGTTTCCGACCTCTACGAGCAGTACTTC.